The 27 T cell receptor beta chains reported below all come from one sample, sequenced in a study of T cells after posttransplantation cyclophosphamide (dated by TCRdb to 2015 to 2016). Reading the label with the study, this specimen's treatment or condition is: high-dose cyclophosphamide on days +3 and +4 as single-agent GVHD prophylaxis. PTCy patients received busulfan and fludarabine conditioning, a related or unrelated marrow graft, and cyclophosphamide on days +3 and +4. Receptors were amplified or captured by the immunoSEQ multiplex PCR assay. TCRdb obtained this table from immuneACCESS and retained in-frame rearrangements with V and J assigned. These tables miss some clones; where compared with another copy, unresolved V genes account for less than half of the shortfall, and the remainder is unexplained. This sample has approximately 11,000 clones in the table, none counted a single time. 14% of the sample is in the top ten clones.

The material was PBMCs, obtained after allogeneic stem cell transplant with posttransplant cyclophosphamide. All receptors derive from a female patient in her forties or fifties who received an allogeneic stem cell transplant from a related donor, was CMV-positive, and had no GVHD. In patients who had a transplant, some T cells may come from the graft donor.

There are many counts of this clone. The chain combines TRBV9 with TRBJ2-7; the D gene is possibly TRBD1 (6 bases). V was clipped by 3 bases and J by 3 bases, with 16 bases between them. CDR1 and CDR2 from the germline V gene are SGDLS and YYNGEE. This CDR3 is built from 15 residues. CDR3 in DNA: TGTGCCAGCAGCGCCGAACAGGGCGGTAACTACGAGCAGTACTTC. Translation: CASSAEQGGNYEQYF.

This clone is large by share. This chain links TRBV6-1 with TRBJ2-7; 7 bases are a match to TRBD1. The CDR3 totals 14 residues. Germline CDR1 is MNHNS and CDR2 is SASEGT. J lost 3 bases, V lost 6 bases, and 8 bases had no gene match. CDR3 residues: CASSYRDSNYEQYF. CDR3 bases: TGTGCCAGCAGCTACAGGGACAGTAACTACGAGCAGTACTTC.

This clone was observed at least ten times. V usage is TRBV6-1 and J usage is TRBJ1-6; D gene uncertain. Deletions cut 8 bases from V and 7 bases from J, with 18 bases between. CDR1 is MNHNS and CDR2 is SASEGT in the germline V gene. This CDR3 comprises 15 residues. Here the CDR3 reads CASGSAGWTNSPLHF. The CDR3 bases are TGTGCCAGCGGTTCGGCGGGCTGGACGAATTCACCCCTCCACTTT.

The chain's CDR3 is CASSQGTGATEAFF. DNA for the CDR3: TGCGCCAGCAGTCAAGGGACAGGGGCCACTGAAGCTTTCTTT. The gene calls are TRBV23-1 and TRBJ1-1, with 10 bases aligning to TRBD1. TRBV23-1 is an ORF, with its function uncertain. This CDR3 has 14 amino acids. The junction had 1 base not matched to a gene; V was cut back by 2 bases and J by 4 bases.

Ten or more counts support this clone. This chain connects TRBV7-9 to TRBJ2-6, with D possibly TRBD1 on 5 matching bases. The CDR3 loop spans 16 amino acids. The germline gives CDR1 SEHNR, CDR2 FQNEAQ (reference sequence). V shed 5 bases and J shed 0 bases, with 11 bases lying between them. This CDR3 is CASSLQVPSGANVLTF. CDR3 nucleotide sequence: TGTGCCAGCAGCCTACAGGTTCCCTCTGGGGCCAACGTCCTGACTTTC.

In its sample, this clone was seen many times. The V gene is TRBV27, the J gene TRBJ2-1; TRBD1 matches at 7 bases. V gave up 6 bases and J gave up 7 bases; unmatched junction bases: 3. The CDR3 is 12 residues long. CDR1 is MNHEY, CDR2 SMNVEV, per germline (reference sequence). The CDR3 nucleotides are TGTGCCAGCAGCTACAGGGGTAATGAGCAGTTCTTC. Encoded protein: CASSYRGNEQFF.

This clone was observed many times. This chain links TRBV5-1 with TRBJ1-1; D is perhaps TRBD1 (5 bases). Germline loops: CDR1 SGHRS, CDR2 YFSETQ. Trimming cost V 4 bases and J 0 bases, with 10 bases left between them. The CDR3 contains 14 residues. The CDR3 sequence is CASSVDSMNTEAFF. As DNA, the CDR3 is TGCGCCAGCAGCGTTGACAGCATGAACACTGAAGCTTTCTTT. The variable domain in full, with the rest retrieved from reference TRBV5-1 and TRBJ1-1, is KAGVTQTPRYLIKTRGQQVTLSCSPISGHRSVSWYQQTPGQGLQFLFEYFSETQRNKGNFPGRFSGRQFSNSRSEMNVSTLELGDSALYLCASSVDSMNTEAFFGQGTRLTVV.

At least ten counts were recorded for this clone. The genes are TRBV19 and TRBJ1-2, with D maybe TRBD1 (5 bases). V shed 5 bases and J shed 4 bases, with 11 bases lying between them. CDR1 and CDR2 (germline): LNHDA, SQIVND (reference sequence). CDR3 length: 13 residues. CDR3 amino acids: CASSEGLSYGYTF. The CDR3 DNA reads as TGTGCCAGTAGTGAGGGACTGAGCTATGGCTACACCTTC.

This clone was observed many times. V usage is TRBV7-3 and J usage is TRBJ2-7; TRBD1 agrees at 10 bases. With V trimmed by 3 bases and J by 1 base, 6 bases remained unmatched. The CDR3 totals 16 residues. Germline assignment: CDR1 SGHTA and CDR2 FQGTGA. The CDR3 DNA sequence: TGTGCCAGCAGCTTGACAGGGGGCGCAGGATCCTACGAGCAGTACTTC. Encoded protein: CASSLTGGAGSYEQYF.

This clone appeared many times. The chain carries TRBV9 and TRBJ2-1; D is unclear. Germline values: CDR1 SGDLS, CDR2 YYNGEE. V was cut by 2 bases and J by 5 bases, with 5 bases left in between. The CDR3 has 12 residues. Written as DNA, the CDR3 is TGTGCCAGCAGCGTTCAGGACAATGAGCAGTTCTTC. Translated, it gives CASSVQDNEQFF.

This clone was counted at least ten times. The chain combines TRBV27 with TRBJ2-7; TRBD1 might be the D (6 bases). CDR1 and CDR2 from the germline V gene are MNHEY and SMNVEV (reference sequence). The CDR3 extends over 16 amino acids. The V gene lost 2 bases and the J gene lost 3 bases, with 17 bases spanning the gap. The CDR3 sequence: CASSLQGTGIFYEQYF. CDR3 sequence (DNA): TGTGCCAGCAGTTTACAGGGGACCGGGATATTCTACGAGCAGTACTTC.

This clone was seen many times. This chain links TRBV19 with TRBJ2-2, with TRBD1 as a possible D gene (5 bases). Germline CDR1 is LNHDA and CDR2 is SQIVND (reference sequence). The V end lost 6 bases, the J end lost 4 bases, and 9 bases lay between the germline ends. The CDR3 loop spans 13 amino acids. Here the CDR3 reads CASRGRGTGELFF. In DNA, the CDR3 is TGTGCCAGTAGGGGGCGCGGCACCGGGGAGCTGTTTTTT.

The chain is built from TRBV20-1 and TRBJ1-2, with D possibly matching TRBD1 (5 bases). The germline CDR1 and CDR2 sequences are DFQATT and SNEGSKA (reference sequence). V lost 1 base and J 6 bases, leaving 6 bases between the germline ends. The CDR3 spans 11 residues. Written as DNA, the CDR3 is TGCAGTGCTAGAGGGGGGGATGGCTACACCTTC. Its protein product is CSARGGDGYTF.

This clone was observed at least ten times. This CDR3 is CASGIDRGMDYGYTF. The CDR3 coding sequence is TGTGCCAGCGGGATAGACAGGGGTATGGACTATGGCTACACCTTC. This chain uses TRBV6-5 with TRBJ1-2; the match to TRBD1 covers 8 bases. Germline V gene sequence: CDR1 MNHEY, CDR2 SVGAGI. V shed 8 bases, J shed 3 bases, and the junction held 11 bases outside the gene matches. CDR3 size: 15 residues.

This clone was counted many times. The V call is TRBV5-1, the J call TRBJ2-6; D not certain. The V end was cut by 3 bases, the J end by 0 bases, with 10 bases between. The CDR3 runs to 16 residues. The germline V gene encodes CDR1 SGHRS and CDR2 YFSETQ. CDR3 protein: CASSWAFPSGANVLTF. The CDR3 coding sequence is TGCGCCAGCAGCTGGGCCTTCCCCTCTGGGGCCAACGTCCTGACTTTC.

This clone was seen ten or more times. The chain links TRBV9 to TRBJ1-2; D is ambiguous. The ends were cut back, 0 bases at V and 3 bases at J, with 12 bases in the middle. The CDR3 sequence is 15 residues long. CDR1 and CDR2 from the germline V gene are SGDLS and YYNGEE. The CDR3 DNA is TGTGCCAGCAGCGTAGCTGATCCGGGGTACTATGGCTACACCTTC. The encoded protein is CASSVADPGYYGYTF.

This clone was detected many times. J is TRBJ1-2 and V is TRBV7-9, with no clear D. The V gene's germline CDR1 is SEHNR and CDR2 FQNEAQ (reference sequence). The CDR3 length is 12 residues. The V end was cut by 1 base, the J end by 7 bases, with 7 bases between. In DNA form, the CDR3 reads TGTGCCAGCAGCTTAGGGCCGGGTGGCTACACCTTC. It translates to CASSLGPGGYTF. The full variable domain, with the rest looked up from reference TRBV7-9 and TRBJ1-2, is DTGVSQNPRHKITKRGQNVTFRCDPISEHNRLYWYRQTLGQGPEFLTYFQNEAQLEKSRLLSDRFSAERPKGSFSTLEIQRTEQGDSAMYLCASSLGPGGYTFGSGTRLTVV.

In its sample, this clone was seen many times. The chain uses TRBV15 and TRBJ2-7; 9 bases fit TRBD2. The germline V gene encodes CDR1 LNHNV and CDR2 YYDKDF (reference sequence). The CDR3 has 15 amino acids. Trimming cost V 7 bases and J 13 bases; bases outside gene matches: 20. The CDR3 here is CATKRRRAGGPYGYF. The DNA for the CDR3 is TGTGCCACCAAGCGGCGTCGAGCGGGAGGTCCGTACGGATACTTC.

The V call is TRBV5-1, the J call TRBJ2-3, with D perhaps TRBD1 (6 bases). Germline assignment: CDR1 SGHRS and CDR2 YFSETQ. V lost 3 bases and J 3 bases, leaving 14 bases between the germline ends. The CDR3 contains 15 residues. The CDR3 DNA sequence: TGCGCCAGCAGCTCTTGGGACACCGCGACAGATACGCAGTATTTT. Its translation: CASSSWDTATDTQYF.

This clone was seen repeatedly, ten times or more. The V call is TRBV30, the J call TRBJ2-7; D perhaps matches TRBD2 (6 bases). This CDR3 has 13 amino acids. V lost 5 bases and J 8 bases, leaving 19 bases between the germline ends. Germline CDR1 is GTSNPN and CDR2 is SVGIG (reference sequence). The CDR3 DNA is TGTGCCTGGCACGGAGGGCTCCCTAACAAGCAGTACTTC. Translated: CAWHGGLPNKQYF.

This clone came up a few times. The V call is TRBV11-2, the J call TRBJ2-1; tentative D call: TRBD1 (6 bases). Germline values: CDR1 SGHAT, CDR2 FQNNGV. V was clipped by 4 bases and J by 1 base, with 14 bases between them. The length of the CDR3 is 16 residues. The CDR3 loop reads CASSWGPAMSYNEQFF. CDR3 DNA: TGTGCCAGCAGCTGGGGGCCAGCGATGTCCTACAATGAGCAGTTCTTC.

This clone has a handful of counts. This sequence may be a read error, since a much larger clone differs from it by one base. This chain connects TRBV7-3 to TRBJ2-2, with D possibly matching TRBD2 (6 bases). CDR1 and CDR2 from the germline V gene are SGHTA and FQGTGA. The CDR3 length is 16 residues. The DNA for the CDR3 is TGTGCCAGCAGCCGCCGTAGCGGCACGAACACCGGGGGGCTGTTTTTT. It is translated as CASSRRSGTNTGGLFF.

Many counts were recorded for this clone. This chain joins TRBV6-1 and TRBJ2-2; maybe TRBD2 (6 bases). Trimming left V 4 bases short and J 5 bases short, with 23 bases between. The CDR3 is made up of 18 amino acids. The germline CDR1 and CDR2 sequences are MNHNS and SASEGT. CDR3 nucleotides: TGTGCCAGCAGTGGAGTGGAGGGCGCCCCTTGGAGAACCGGGGAGCTGTTTTTT. It translates to CASSGVEGAPWRTGELFF.

This clone was counted between two and nine times. V and J are TRBV15 and TRBJ2-5; D is perhaps TRBD2 (6 bases). V gave up 5 bases and J gave up 5 bases, with 9 bases separating them. The V gene's germline CDR1 is LNHNV and CDR2 YYDKDF (reference sequence). The CDR3 totals 12 residues. This CDR3 is CATSRAGETQYF. The CDR3 DNA reads TGTGCCACCAGCCGGGCGGGGGAGACCCAGTACTTC.

This clone has just a few counts. V gene TRBV6-7 combines with J gene TRBJ1-6; D is ambiguous. TRBV6-7 is reported as an ORF; its role is uncertain. This CDR3 has 17 amino acids. V was clipped by 0 bases and J by 9 bases, with 18 bases between them. CDR3 region: CASSYSNEGPYVSPLHF. CDR3 nucleotides: TGTGCCAGCAGTTACTCGAACGAGGGCCCATATGTTTCACCCCTCCACTTT.

This clone appeared many times. The chain links TRBV6-5 to TRBJ2-7; 7 positions match TRBD1. The CDR3 is 13 amino acids. Germline-derived CDR1 and CDR2 are MNHEY and SVGAGI. Germline trimming cut 5 bases from V and 5 bases from J; bases unmatched to any gene: 6. The CDR3, as DNA: TGTGCCAGCAGTCCAGGGGGTTTGAACGAGCAGTACTTC. Encoded protein: CASSPGGLNEQYF.

This clone was detected ten times or more. The chain joins TRBV10-3 to TRBJ1-5, with 7 nucleotides matching TRBD1. Germline-derived CDR1 and CDR2 are ENHRY and SYGVKD. The CDR3 has 15 amino acids. Trimming removed 3 bases from V and 4 bases from J; junction bases left unmatched: 6. The CDR3 nucleotides read TGTGCCATCAGTGACTCCGACAGGGAGAATCAGCCCCAGCATTTT. Its protein is CAISDSDRENQPQHF.